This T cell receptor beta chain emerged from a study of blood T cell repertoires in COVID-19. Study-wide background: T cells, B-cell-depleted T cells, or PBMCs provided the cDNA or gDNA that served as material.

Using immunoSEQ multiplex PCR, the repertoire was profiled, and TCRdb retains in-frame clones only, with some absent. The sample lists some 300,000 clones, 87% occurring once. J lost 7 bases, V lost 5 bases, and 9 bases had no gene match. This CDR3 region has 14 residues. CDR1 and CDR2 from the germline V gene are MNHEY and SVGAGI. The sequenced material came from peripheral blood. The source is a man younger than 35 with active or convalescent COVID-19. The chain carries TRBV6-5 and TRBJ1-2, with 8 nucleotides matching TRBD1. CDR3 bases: TGTGCCAGCAGTCTAAGGACAGGGATCCCTGGCTACACCTTC. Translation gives CASSLRTGIPGYTF.